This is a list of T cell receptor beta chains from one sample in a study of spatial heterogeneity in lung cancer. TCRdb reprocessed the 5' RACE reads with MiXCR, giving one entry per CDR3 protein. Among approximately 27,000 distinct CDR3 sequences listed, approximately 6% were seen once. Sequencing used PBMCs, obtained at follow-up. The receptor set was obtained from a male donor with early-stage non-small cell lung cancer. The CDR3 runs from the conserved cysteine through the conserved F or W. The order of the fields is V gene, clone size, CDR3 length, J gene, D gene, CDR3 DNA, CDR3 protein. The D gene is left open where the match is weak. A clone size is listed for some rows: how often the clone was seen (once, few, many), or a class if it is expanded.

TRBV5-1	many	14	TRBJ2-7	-	TGCGCCAGCAGCTTGGCCGGACCCGGTCGAGAGCAGTACTTC	CASSLAGPGREQYF
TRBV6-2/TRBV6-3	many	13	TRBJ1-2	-	TGTGCCAGCAGTTATCAGGACCGCTATGGCTACACCTTC	CASSYQDRYGYTF
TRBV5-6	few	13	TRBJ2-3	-	TGTGCCAGCAGCGTGGTCCCCGGGGATACGCAGTATTTT	CASSVVPGDTQYF
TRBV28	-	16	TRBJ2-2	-	TGTGCCAGCAGTTCCGGAGCAGGGGGGAGCACCGGGGAGCTGTTTTTT	CASSSGAGGSTGELFF
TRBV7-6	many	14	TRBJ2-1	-	TGTGCCAGCAGTTTGCTGAGCCCCCAGGGTGAGCAGTTCTTC	CASSLLSPQGEQFF
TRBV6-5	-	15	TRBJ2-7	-	TGTGCCAGCAGTTACTCGTCGCAGGGGACCTACGAGCAGTACTTC	CASSYSSQGTYEQYF
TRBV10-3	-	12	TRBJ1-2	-	TGTGCCATCAGTGGGGGCCAGGATGGCTACACCTTC	CAISGGQDGYTF
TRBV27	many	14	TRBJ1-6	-	TGTGCCAGCAGCGGGACCGACGAGAATTCACCCCTCCACTTT	CASSGTDENSPLHF
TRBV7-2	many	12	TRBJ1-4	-	TGTGCCAGCAGCTTCCCCGGGGAGAAACTGTTTTTT	CASSFPGEKLFF
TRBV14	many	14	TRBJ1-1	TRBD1	TGTGCCAGCAGCCCCAGAGCAGGGGGAACTGAAGCTTTCTTT	CASSPRAGGTEAFF
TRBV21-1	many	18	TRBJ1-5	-	TGTGCCAGCAGCATTAGGGGTGACAAACCGTCCTGGGATCAGCCCCAGCATTTT	CASSIRGDKPSWDQPQHF
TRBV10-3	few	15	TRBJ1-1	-	TGTGCCATCAGGCCCCGAGGCCTGAGAGACACTGAAGCTTTCTTT	CAIRPRGLRDTEAFF
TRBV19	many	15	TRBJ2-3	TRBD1	TGTGCCAGTAGATACGGGACAGGGGGCGCAGATACGCAGTATTTT	CASRYGTGGADTQYF
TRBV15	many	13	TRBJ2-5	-	TGTGCCACCAGCAGAGATCCTAGGGAGACCCAGTACTTC	CATSRDPRETQYF
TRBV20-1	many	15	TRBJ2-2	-	TGCAGTGCTAGGAGAGCCCGGACGAACACCGGGGAGCTGTTTTTT	CSARRARTNTGELFF